What follows are 24 T cell receptor beta chains derived from one specimen sequenced in a study of shared clonotypes between healthy human individuals. TCRdb's copy holds only in-frame clones and misses some; the assay was immunoSEQ multiplex PCR. This sample carries 1.5 million to 2.5 million clones, roughly 95% of them seen once, and the ten largest clones take roughly 1.2%. The naive CD8 fraction comprised CD45RO-negative cells positively selected for CCR7 and excluded terminally differentiated effector memory CD45RA+ cells. The sample comprised naive CD8+ T cells sorted from blood. These receptors all come from a man younger than 30 in good health.

The J gene is TRBJ2-5, the V gene TRBV27; unclear D gene. The CDR3 has 15 residues. Between the trimmed V and J ends, which lost 1 base and 1 base, there was a span of 10 bases. Germline CDR1 reads MNHEY; CDR2 reads SMNVEV (reference sequence). CDR3 coding DNA: TGTGCCAGCAGTTTATGGCCCGGTAGCCAAGAGACCCAGTACTTC. It codes for CASSLWPGSQETQYF.

The V call is TRBV19, the J call TRBJ2-1, with D possibly TRBD2 on 5 matching bases. Germline values: CDR1 LNHDA, CDR2 SQIVND (reference sequence). The CDR3 consists of 15 residues. Between the trimmed V and J ends, which lost 2 bases and 1 base, there was a span of 9 bases. CDR3 bases: TGTGCCAGTAGTATATCCGGGATTTCCTACAATGAGCAGTTCTTC. Residues: CASSISGISYNEQFF.

V and J are TRBV7-9 and TRBJ2-1; D is uncertain. V was shortened by 2 bases and J by 8 bases, with 7 bases between the two germline ends. The CDR3 is 12 amino acids. Germline V gene lookup returns CDR1 SEHNR and CDR2 FQNEAQ (reference sequence). CDR3 residues: CASSLSMDEQFF. CDR3 DNA: TGTGCCAGCAGCTTAAGCATGGATGAGCAGTTCTTC.

This sequence joins TRBV9 and TRBJ1-1; 8 bases are a match to TRBD1. Germline CDR1 and CDR2: SGDLS and YYNGEE. CDR3 length: 17 residues. With 2 bases clipped from V and 3 bases from J, the junction kept 12 bases outside the gene matches. CDR3 DNA sequence: TGTGCCAGCAGCGTCGATCAAGACAGGGGAGAGGACACTGAAGCTTTCTTT. This translates into CASSVDQDRGEDTEAFF.

This clone has a single count. The chain joins TRBV27 to TRBJ1-5; the match to TRBD1 covers 8 bases. With V trimmed by 4 bases and J by 8 bases, 10 bases remained unmatched. This CDR3 has 15 residues. Germline CDR1 and CDR2: MNHEY and SMNVEV (reference sequence). The CDR3, as DNA: TGTGCCAGCAGTTCCTCAGGGGGCGCGTTCGAGCCCCAGCATTTT. Protein: CASSSSGGAFEPQHF.

The V gene is TRBV28, the J gene TRBJ1-4, with a weak D call TRBD1 (6 bases). The ends were cut back, 5 bases at V and 1 base at J, with 14 bases in the middle. CDR1 is MDHEN and CDR2 is SYDVKM in the germline V gene. The CDR3 sequence is 16 residues long. The CDR3 protein is CASSPYSGETNEKLFF. The CDR3 region has the DNA TGTGCCAGCAGTCCGTATTCAGGGGAAACTAATGAAAAACTGTTTTTT.

J is TRBJ2-7 and V is TRBV28; a possible D gene is TRBD2 (6 bases). The germline V and J ends were trimmed by 3 bases and 3 bases, with 12 bases remaining between them. The CDR3 spans 14 residues. Germline CDR1 is MDHEN and CDR2 is SYDVKM. The CDR3 is CASSFAGTIYEQYF. DNA of the CDR3: TGTGCCAGCAGTTTTGCGGGGACCATCTACGAGCAGTACTTC.

For the CDR3, the DNA is TGCAGCTGCCCGGATGCAGGGACGTACAATGAGCAGTTCTTC. Encoded protein: CSCPDAGTYNEQFF. This chain links TRBV29-1 with TRBJ2-1; D possibly uses TRBD1 or TRBD2 (5 bases each). This CDR3 has 14 amino acids. Germline V gene lookup returns CDR1 SQVTM and CDR2 ANQGSEA. The V end lost 8 bases, the J end lost 4 bases, and 18 bases lay between the germline ends.

This chain joins TRBV6-1 and TRBJ1-6; TRBD1 matches at 7 bases. The V gene end was trimmed by 1 base and the J gene end by 10 bases; junction bases not matched to a gene: 4. This CDR3 is built from 14 residues. Germline-derived CDR1 and CDR2 are MNHNS and SASEGT. The CDR3 DNA reads TGTGCCAGCAGTGAAGGACAGGGTCCCTCACCCCTCCACTTT. This sequence encodes CASSEGQGPSPLHF.

V usage is TRBV4-1 and J usage is TRBJ2-7; the D gene is possibly TRBD1 (5 bases). Germline V gives CDR1 MGHRA, CDR2 YSYEKL. Trimming removed 1 base from V and 3 bases from J, with 16 bases in between. The CDR3 is 16 residues long. The chain's CDR3 is CASSQVGQGLFYEQYF. CDR3 DNA: TGCGCCAGCAGCCAAGTAGGGCAGGGTCTTTTCTACGAGCAGTACTTC.

About this clone: The same CDR3 is also encoded by other DNA sequences in this sample. The rearrangement joins TRBV9 to TRBJ2-7; D possibly uses TRBD1 or TRBD2 (5 bases each). Trimming left V 0 bases short and J 2 bases short, with 9 bases between. There are 14 residues in the CDR3. Per the germline V gene, CDR1 is SGDLS and CDR2 is YYNGEE. CDR3 DNA: TGTGCCAGCAGCGTAGGGGGGATTGCCTACGAGCAGTACTTC. Protein: CASSVGGIAYEQYF.

The chain carries TRBV28 and TRBJ2-7, with D possibly matching TRBD2 (6 bases). With 4 bases removed from V and 0 bases from J, the gap between germline ends came to 10 bases. Looked up from germline, CDR1 is MDHEN and CDR2 is SYDVKM. The length of the CDR3 is 14 residues. The CDR3 coding sequence is TGTGCCAGCAGTTCGGACTACCCCTCCTACGAGCAGTACTTC. Translating it yields CASSSDYPSYEQYF.

This chain links TRBV15 with TRBJ2-1, with 9 bases aligning to TRBD1. The CDR3 length is 14 residues. J gave up 6 bases and V 4 bases, and 4 bases lay outside the gene matches. The germline gives CDR1 LNHNV, CDR2 YYDKDF (reference sequence). For the CDR3, the DNA is TGTGCCACCAGCACGCGGACAGGGGTCAATGAGCAGTTCTTC. It specifies CATSTRTGVNEQFF.

The chain is built from TRBV4-3 and TRBJ2-7; 7 bases are shared with TRBD1. CDR1 is LGHNA and CDR2 is YSLEER in the germline V gene. V shed 0 bases, J shed 4 bases, and the junction held 9 bases outside the gene matches. The CDR3 is made up of 16 amino acids. CDR3 in amino acids: CASSQDRQGVGYEQYF. The CDR3 coding sequence is TGCGCCAGCAGCCAAGATAGACAGGGCGTAGGGTACGAGCAGTACTTC.

The rearrangement uses TRBV4-3 and TRBJ2-7; TRBD2 is a possible D gene (6 bases). V lost 0 bases, J lost 5 bases, and 17 bases lay in between. The CDR3 has 16 amino acids. Germline CDR1 and CDR2: LGHNA and YSLEER. The CDR3 DNA follows: TGCGCCAGCAGCCAAGAGCACTGGGGTGGAGGGGACGAGCAGTACTTC. It codes for CASSQEHWGGGDEQYF.

As for this clone: Additional DNA sequences in this sample encode the identical CDR3. The gene calls are TRBV6-5 and TRBJ2-7; D is perhaps TRBD2 (5 bases). CDR3 size: 11 residues. The V gene's germline CDR1 is MNHEY and CDR2 SVGAGI. V was trimmed by 8 bases and J by 3 bases, leaving 8 bases between them. The chain's CDR3 is CASGLGYEQYF. CDR3 DNA: TGTGCCAGCGGACTCGGCTACGAGCAGTACTTC.

V gene TRBV7-9 combines with J gene TRBJ2-3, with 13 nucleotides matching TRBD2. Germline CDR1 and CDR2: SEHNR and FQNEAQ (reference sequence). J gave up 4 bases and V 3 bases, and 7 bases lay outside the gene matches. The CDR3 contains 17 residues. The CDR3 loop is CASSFRLAGGGSDTQYF. The CDR3 nucleotides read TGTGCCAGCAGCTTCAGACTAGCGGGGGGCGGATCAGATACGCAGTATTTT.

V gene TRBV7-9 combines with J gene TRBJ2-6; no reliable D call. The CDR3 totals 14 residues. Per germline, CDR1 SEHNR and CDR2 FQNEAQ (reference sequence). Trimming left V 1 base short and J 3 bases short, with 4 bases between. The CDR3 here is CASSLGNGANVLTF. The CDR3 DNA follows: TGTGCCAGCAGCTTAGGGAATGGGGCCAACGTCCTGACTTTC.

The chain couples TRBV11-2 to TRBJ2-7; 13 nucleotides match TRBD2. The CDR3 runs to 16 residues. Germline V CDR1 and CDR2: SGHAT, FQNNGV. J gave up 2 bases and V 5 bases, and 6 bases lay outside the gene matches. The CDR3 sequence is CASSPGLAGVTYEQYF. DNA of the CDR3: TGTGCCAGCAGCCCAGGACTAGCGGGGGTCACCTACGAGCAGTACTTC. Variable domain in full (rest from reference TRBV11-2 and TRBJ2-7): EAGVAQSPRYKIIEKRQSVAFWCNPISGHATLYWYQQILGQGPKLLIQFQNNGVVDDSQLPKDRFSAERLKGVDSTLKIQPAKLEDSAVYLCASSPGLAGVTYEQYFGPGTRLTVT.

The count of this clone is one. The chain has TRBV27 and TRBJ2-7; D could derive from TRBD1 or TRBD2 (5 bases each). The CDR3 has 15 residues. V gave up 4 bases and J gave up 1 base, with 14 bases separating them. The V gene's germline CDR1 is MNHEY and CDR2 SMNVEV (reference sequence). As DNA, the CDR3 is TGTGCCAGCAGTTCAGGACGGGGCAGGTCCTACGAGCAGTACTTC. This encodes CASSSGRGRSYEQYF.

As to this clone: This sample also contains other DNA sequences that code for the same CDR3. The CDR3 reads CASSLAGDTGELFF. The CDR3 nucleotides read TGTGCCAGCAGTTTAGCGGGAGACACCGGGGAGCTGTTTTTT. V and J are TRBV28 and TRBJ2-2; 7 bases fit TRBD2. The ends lost 2 bases at V and 3 bases at J; junction bases unmatched: 0. CDR3 length: 14 amino acids. CDR1 is MDHEN and CDR2 is SYDVKM in the germline V gene.

This chain uses TRBV4-3 with TRBJ2-7, with a tentative D call TRBD1 (5 bases). The CDR3 has 14 amino acids. Germline V gene sequence: CDR1 LGHNA, CDR2 YSLEER. Deletions cut 4 bases from V and 6 bases from J, with 16 bases between. The CDR3 coding sequence is TGCGCCAGCAGCCTACTCACAGGAGTACGCGAGCAGTACTTC. Translated, it gives CASSLLTGVREQYF.

The sample holds one count of this clone. The rearrangement links TRBV27 to TRBJ2-7; maybe TRBD1 (6 bases). Germline V CDR1 and CDR2: MNHEY, SMNVEV (reference sequence). The V gene lost 4 bases and the J gene lost 0 bases, with 13 bases spanning the gap. The CDR3 totals 15 residues. The DNA for the CDR3 is TGTGCCAGCAGTTGGGGACATGCCAGCTCCTACGAGCAGTACTTC. It encodes CASSWGHASSYEQYF.

The CDR3 protein is CASSPGLGGRDEQFF. For the CDR3, the DNA is TGTGCCAGCAGTCCGGGGCTGGGGGGGAGGGATGAGCAGTTCTTC. This chain uses TRBV6-5 with TRBJ2-1; 7 nucleotides line up with TRBD2. The CDR3 totals 15 residues. Trimming at V came to 5 bases and at J to 8 bases, leaving 12 bases not matched to a gene. Germline CDR1 is MNHEY and CDR2 is SVGAGI.